This T cell receptor beta chain was sequenced during a study of identical twins (dated by TCRdb to 2016 to 2017). With regard to the full study: To test whether fetal clonotypes persist, this study deep-sequenced TCR alpha and beta repertoires from monozygotic twins, from unrelated adults of various ages, and from cord blood. To rule out contamination, replicate twin experiments were performed at different times with different library preparation protocols. Broader findings and caveats from the paper: Zero-insertion analyses could be partly confounded by invariant T cells such as MAIT and iNKT, though diverse VJ usage argued against such confounding for most clonotypes. Recombination models systematically underestimated out-of-frame TCR alpha sharing in monozygotic twins but agreed with sharing between unrelated individuals. Compared with coincidental sharing between unrelated individuals, out-of-frame TCR alpha sequences shared between twins had an excess of sequences with low generation probability. A weaker excess of twin sharing was found in beta out-of-frame sequences because the signal-to-noise ratio was lowered by fewer shared sequences. Abundant cord blood beta clonotypes had fewer insertions, young adult naive repertoires showed a similar but weaker trend, and memory repertoires showed no such trend. Conclusions relied on cross-sectional statistical analysis, since the same donors could not be followed over many years.

Receptor amplification or capture employed 5' RACE. Instrument used: Illumina HiSeq 2000. A universal primer binding site was introduced by template switching, and a unique molecular identifier was present in the final cDNA, enabling accurate counting of TCR cDNA molecules. Specific primers in the conserved constant-segment region were used to synthesize first-strand cDNA for TCR alpha and beta chains. Each cDNA library was double barcoded, with a SMART-Mk sample barcode plus Illumina barcodes, to control for contamination. Two successive PCR steps introduced TruSeq adapter sequences along with Illumina sample barcodes. TCR alpha and beta cDNA libraries were sequenced on the Illumina HiSeq platform with custom primers. The study's own analysis went as follows. MiGEC was used to process raw reads and extract unique molecular identifiers, and MiXCR was used to find CDR3 positions. Recombination models were inferred per individual with the repgenHMM and IGoR tools using an EM algorithm. The tcR package in R was used for shared clonotype analysis, with sharing normalized by the product of cloneset sizes. To study raw recombination without the effects of thymic and clonal selection, out-of-frame nonproductive sequences were analyzed. TCRdb reprocessed the public reads (quality trimming at Q25 with fastp, clone calling with MiXCR) and kept in-frame beta chains. Rows merge per CDR3 protein into single entries with the most common DNA and genes. In this record, the V and J calls reflect TCRdb's handling and not the investigators' own analysis. The sample profile shows approximately 600,000 distinct CDR3 sequences; 7.1% of them were found once. The ten largest make up roughly 1.6% of the sample.

All donors were healthy Caucasians. The twin cohort consisted of three pairs of female monozygotic twins, all aged roughly 18 to 30 years. The RNA used for TCR libraries was isolated from peripheral blood mononuclear cells. This clonotype was seen many times. The target of this receptor is not known. The sample holds no much larger clone one base away, and base qualities are not on file. These sequences were also reported in another study, on yellow fever vaccine responses in identical twins. From the second report: The T cell response to vaccination in identical twins was reported by the authors to appear partly convergent and partly personalized. In identical twins, the study followed T cell clones that responded to the vaccine with precision.

The sequence derives from a young woman in good health. Sequenced material: PBMCs.

The nucleotide sequence reads TGTGCCATCAGTGAGCTGGGGCCTTCGACCGGGGAGCTGTTTTTT. Its amino acids are CAISELGPSTGELFF. The chain employs TRBV10-3 and TRBJ2-2; the D segment could be TRBD1, given 5 matching bases. CDR1 and CDR2 (ENHRY, SYGVKD) derive from the germline V gene. From the cysteine through the phenylalanine, the CDR3 covers 15 amino acids. Only the CDR3 DNA is retained, 45 bases long and in frame from the first base. Relative to germline, V is 2 bases shorter and J is 5 bases shorter, with 12 bases between their ends.